This T cell receptor (beta chain) was identified in a study of blood T cells in healthy people across ages. General study results and limits: Unknown CMV status may confound age-related changes in expanded clones.

Primers used in a second PCR of roughly 7 to 12 cycles were a sample-barcoded 5' primer and a J-beta primer mix. Through a template-switch adaptor with 12 random nucleotides, each cDNA molecule received a tag. Via MiXCR, TCRdb re-called the 5' RACE reads, giving one row per CDR3 protein. Among under 2,000,000 distinct CDR3 sequences listed, roughly 50% were seen once. To note about this clonotype: The antigen is not known.

Isolating PBMCs gave at least 7 million of these cells per sample. The CDR3 has 13 residues. The V gene lost 10 bases and the J gene lost 5 bases, with 17 bases spanning the gap. Looked up from germline, CDR1 is MNHEY and CDR2 is SMNVEV (reference sequence). Sequenced sample: blood. The genes are TRBV27 and TRBJ2-5; tentatively, D is TRBD2 (5 bases). The source is a woman aged 40 to 55 in good health. The CDR3 reads CATSSGGRETQYF. The CDR3 region has the DNA TGTGCCACAAGTTCAGGAGGAAGGGAGACCCAGTACTTC.